This T cell receptor beta chain derives from a study of cytomegalovirus exposure and HLA in healthy donors. The PCR contained 60 Vbeta and 13 Jbeta primers. TCRdb's table, derived via immunoSEQ multiplex PCR, lists solely in-frame clones and lacks some. The sample consists of approximately 130,000 clones, 75% to 90% of them appearing once. The germline V and J ends were trimmed by 2 bases and 1 base, with 5 bases remaining between them. The CDR3 has 13 residues. In germline, CDR1 is SGHRS, CDR2 YFSETQ. This receptor was obtained from a woman in her twenties or thirties in good health and CMV-seropositive. The specimen sequenced was PBMCs. The chain carries TRBV5-1 and TRBJ2-3; D is uncertain. DNA of the CDR3: TGCGCCAGCAGCTTTAGCCGCACAGATACGCAGTATTTT. It codes for CASSFSRTDTQYF.